The rows below give T cell receptor beta chains drawn from one sample of a study of Graves' ophthalmopathy and Graves' hyperthyroidism. TCRdb analysed the multiplex PCR reads with MiXCR anew, one entry per CDR3 protein. The repertoire has about 210,000 distinct CDR3 sequences, 25% to 30% of them found once; the top ten carry over 7.5%. Input material: peripheral blood. These receptor sequences come from a man aged 45-65 years with Graves' ophthalmopathy. CDR3s include the opening cysteine and the closing phenylalanine or tryptophan. D genes are given only for firm matches. Some rows have no size entry. The others give once, few or many, or a class for an expanded clone.

TRBJ1-1,TRBV28,-,many,CASSLFQGRGTEAFF,TGTGCCAGCAGTTTATTCCAGGGGCGCGGCACTGAAGCTTTCTTT
TRBJ2-5,TRBV7-2,TRBD1,many,CASSSTGVQETQYF,TGTGCCAGCAGCTCAACAGGGGTTCAAGAGACCCAGTACTTC
TRBJ2-5,TRBV28,-,many,CASRRKETQYF,TGTGCCAGCAGGCGAAAGGAGACCCAGTACTTC
TRBJ1-5,TRBV11-2,-,many,CASSPTGHSNQPQHF,TGTGCCAGCAGCCCAACCGGACACTCCAATCAGCCCCAGCATTTT
TRBJ1-2,TRBV29-1,-,many,CSVEDEGVYGYTF,TGCAGCGTTGAAGATGAAGGGGTCTATGGCTACACCTTC
TRBJ2-7,TRBV5-1,-,many,CASSLALVTSHEQYF,TGCGCCAGCAGCTTGGCCCTAGTCACCTCCCACGAGCAGTACTTC
TRBJ2-5,TRBV6-1,-,-,CASSGSTSEPGF,TGTGCTAGCAGTGGATCAACGTCGGAACCAGGGTTC
TRBJ1-3,TRBV28,-,-,CAVTGSRDTGNTIYF,TGTGCGGTGACGGGGTCGAGGGACACTGGAAACACCATATATTTT
TRBJ2-7,TRBV28,-,many,CASQGTLSYEQYF,TGTGCCAGCCAGGGGACCCTCTCCTACGAGCAGTACTTC
TRBJ1-2,TRBV28,-,many,CASSWDVGYGYTF,TGTGCCAGCAGTTGGGACGTGGGCTATGGCTACACCTTC
TRBJ1-2,TRBV6-5,TRBD1,few,CASSYSDRPTVSGFYTF,TGTGCCAGCAGTTACTCGGACAGGCCCACAGTATCTGGTTTCTACACCTTC
TRBJ2-2,TRBV4-3,-,many,CASSQERLYTGELFF,TGCGCCAGCAGCCAAGAAAGGCTATATACCGGGGAGCTGTTTTTT
TRBJ2-7,TRBV7-3,-,many,CASSLKPLDYEQYF,TGTGCCAGCAGCTTAAAACCCCTTGACTACGAGCAGTACTTC
TRBJ1-2,TRBV10-3,TRBD1,many,CAISESGQGPLGYTF,TGTGCCATCAGTGAGTCGGGACAGGGCCCGCTTGGCTACACCTTC
TRBJ1-3,TRBV7-3,-,many,CASSLTGPTINPRIRNTIYF,TGTGCCAGCAGCTTAACGGGGCCAACCATCAACCCCCGAATTAGGAACACCATATATTTT
TRBJ1-2,TRBV12-3/TRBV12-4,-,-,CASLGNYGYTF,TGTGCCAGCCTGGGGAACTATGGCTACACCTTC
TRBJ1-1,TRBV12-3/TRBV12-4,TRBD1,-,CASSLRTGYTEAFF,TGTGCCAGCAGTCTCCGGACAGGTTACACTGAAGCTTTCTTT
TRBJ2-5,TRBV4-1,TRBD1,many,CASSQDRTGERRETQYF,TGCGCCAGCAGCCAAGATCGGACAGGGGAGAGGAGAGAGACCCAGTACTTC
TRBJ1-1,TRBV12-3/TRBV12-4,-,many,CASTYRVPEAFF,TGTGCCAGCACTTACAGGGTTCCTGAAGCTTTCTTT
TRBJ2-7,TRBV20-1,TRBD1,many,CSAPRGQEAYEQYF,TGCAGTGCCCCCCGAGGACAGGAGGCCTACGAGCAGTACTTC
TRBJ2-7,TRBV3-1,-,many,CASSQDGGPYEQYF,TGTGCCAGCAGCCAAGATGGGGGGCCGTACGAGCAGTACTTC
TRBJ2-5,TRBV7-3,-,many,CASSSKKGVETQYF,TGTGCCAGCAGCTCGAAAAAGGGTGTGGAGACCCAGTACTTC
TRBJ1-1,TRBV11-2,-,few,CASSPTSTEAFF,TGTGCCAGCAGCCCCACTAGCACTGAAGCTTTCTTT
TRBJ1-2,TRBV6-2/TRBV6-3,-,many,CASTPGQGYYGYTF,TGTGCCAGCACCCCTGGGCAGGGGTACTATGGCTACACCTTC
TRBJ1-5,TRBV7-8,-,-,CASSLRFGGDQPQHF,TGTGCCAGCAGCTTACGCTTCGGGGGCGATCAGCCCCAGCATTTT
TRBJ2-2,TRBV27,-,many,CASSTIESFRELFF,TGTGCCAGCAGTACTATAGAGAGTTTTCGGGAGCTGTTTTTT
TRBJ2-7,TRBV20-1,TRBD1,many,CSAQERGRPYEQYF,TGCAGTGCCCAAGAGAGGGGGCGTCCCTACGAGCAGTACTTC
TRBJ1-5,TRBV6-1,-,-,CASTPWGSGAYNQPQHF,TGTGCCAGCACTCCGTGGGGTTCGGGGGCGTACAATCAGCCCCAGCATTTT
TRBJ1-1,TRBV12-3/TRBV12-4,-,many,CASSSPAGQNTEAFF,TGTGCCAGCAGTTCACCGGCAGGTCAGAACACTGAAGCTTTCTTT
TRBJ2-7,TRBV12-3/TRBV12-4,-,-,CASSFGGVVLEQHF,TGTGCCAGCAGCTTCGGTGGGGTGGTCCTCGAGCAGCACTTC
TRBJ1-1,TRBV15,-,many,CATSRKGNTEAFF,TGTGCCACCAGCAGAAAGGGGAACACTGAAGCTTTCTTT
TRBJ2-7,TRBV20-1,-,many,CSARPGLGTGEQYF,TGCAGTGCCCGACCGGGACTCGGTACGGGCGAGCAGTACTTC
TRBJ2-5,TRBV19,-,-,CASSGLTHPETQYF,TGTGCCAGTAGTGGTCTCACACACCCGGAGACCCAGTACTTC
TRBJ2-2,TRBV29-1,TRBD1,many,CSVVPGQGAGTGELFF,TGCAGCGTTGTTCCGGGACAGGGGGCGGGCACCGGGGAGCTGTTTTTT
TRBJ2-5,TRBV7-2,TRBD2,-,CASSFSGGGETQYF,TGTGCCAGCAGCTTTAGCGGGGGGGGAGAGACCCAGTACTTC
TRBJ2-1,TRBV11-3,TRBD1,many,CASSLRTGGSNEQFF,TGTGCCAGCAGCCTCAGGACAGGGGGCTCCAATGAGCAGTTCTTC
TRBJ2-7,TRBV7-2,-,many,CASQDYRGGTNEQYF,TGTGCCAGCCAAGATTACCGGGGAGGAACGAACGAGCAGTACTTC
TRBJ1-2,TRBV7-8,-,-,CASSLIPDLDYGYTF,TGTGCCAGCAGCTTAATCCCCGATTTGGACTATGGCTACACCTTC
TRBJ2-7,TRBV5-1,TRBD2,many,CASSIAGIDYEQYF,TGCGCCAGCAGCATAGCGGGCATTGACTACGAGCAGTACTTC
TRBJ1-5,TRBV10-2,-,-,CASSARAKGESNQPQHF,TGCGCCAGCAGTGCCCGGGCCAAGGGTGAGAGCAATCAGCCCCAGCATTTT
TRBJ2-7,TRBV20-1,-,many,CSARLRGQRQYF,TGCAGTGCTCGACTCCGAGGACAACGGCAGTACTTC
TRBJ1-1,TRBV6-1,-,many,CASSAEENTEAFF,TGTGCCAGCAGTGCTGAAGAAAACACTGAAGCTTTCTTT
TRBJ1-1,TRBV28,-,few,CASSFPRNLNTEAFF,TGTGCCAGCAGTTTCCCACGCAATTTGAACACTGAAGCTTTCTTT
TRBJ2-7,TRBV28,-,-,CASRFSDEQYF,TGTGCCAGCAGATTCTCGGACGAGCAGTACTTC
TRBJ2-7,TRBV28,TRBD2,-,CASSLSRGLDRYEQYF,TGTGCCAGCAGTTTGAGCCGTGGACTAGACCGCTACGAGCAGTACTTC
TRBJ1-5,TRBV6-5,-,many,CASVQGYSNQPQHF,TGTGCCAGCGTACAGGGCTATAGCAATCAGCCCCAGCATTTT
TRBJ2-7,TRBV20-1,-,many,CSARVVGEGSEQYF,TGCAGTGCTAGAGTGGTAGGGGAAGGTTCCGAGCAGTACTTC
TRBJ2-4,TRBV11-3,-,many,CASSTGDRLAKNIQYF,TGTGCCAGCAGCACGGGGGACAGACTAGCCAAAAACATTCAGTACTTC